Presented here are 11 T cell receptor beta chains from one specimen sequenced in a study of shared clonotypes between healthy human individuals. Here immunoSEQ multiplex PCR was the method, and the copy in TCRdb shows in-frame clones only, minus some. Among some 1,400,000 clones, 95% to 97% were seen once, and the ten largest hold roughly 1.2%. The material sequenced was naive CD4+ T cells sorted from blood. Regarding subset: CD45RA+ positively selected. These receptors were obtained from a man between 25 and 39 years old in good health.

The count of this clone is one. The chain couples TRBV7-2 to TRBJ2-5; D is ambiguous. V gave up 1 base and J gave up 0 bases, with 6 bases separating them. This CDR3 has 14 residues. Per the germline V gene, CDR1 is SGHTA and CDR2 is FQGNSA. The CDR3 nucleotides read TGTGCCAGCAGCTTAGACTTATACCAAGAGACCCAGTACTTC. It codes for CASSLDLYQETQYF.

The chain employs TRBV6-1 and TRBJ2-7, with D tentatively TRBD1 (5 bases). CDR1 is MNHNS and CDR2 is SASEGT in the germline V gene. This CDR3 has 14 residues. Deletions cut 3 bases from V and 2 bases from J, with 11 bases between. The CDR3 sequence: CASSEAGPPYEQYF. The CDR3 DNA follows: TGTGCCAGCAGTGAGGCAGGGCCCCCCTACGAGCAGTACTTC.

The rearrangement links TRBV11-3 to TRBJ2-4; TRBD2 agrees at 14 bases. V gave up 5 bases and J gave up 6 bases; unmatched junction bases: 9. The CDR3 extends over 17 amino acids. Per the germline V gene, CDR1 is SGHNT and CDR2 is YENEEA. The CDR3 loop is CASSPASGTSGRNIQYF. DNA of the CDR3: TGTGCCAGCAGCCCAGCCTCCGGGACTAGCGGGAGAAACATTCAGTACTTC.

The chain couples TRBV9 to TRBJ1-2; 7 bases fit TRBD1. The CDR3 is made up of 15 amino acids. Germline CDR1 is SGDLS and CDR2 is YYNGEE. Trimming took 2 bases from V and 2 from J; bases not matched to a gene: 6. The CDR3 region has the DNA TGTGCCAGCAGCGTGGGAGCACAGGGGAACTATGGCTACACCTTC. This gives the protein CASSVGAQGNYGYTF.

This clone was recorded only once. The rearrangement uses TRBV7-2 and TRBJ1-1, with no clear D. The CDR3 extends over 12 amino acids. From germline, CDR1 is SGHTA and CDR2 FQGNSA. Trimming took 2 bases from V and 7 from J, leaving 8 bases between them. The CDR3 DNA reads TGTGCCAGCAGCTTACTTCGCGTTGAAGCTTTCTTT. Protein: CASSLLRVEAFF.

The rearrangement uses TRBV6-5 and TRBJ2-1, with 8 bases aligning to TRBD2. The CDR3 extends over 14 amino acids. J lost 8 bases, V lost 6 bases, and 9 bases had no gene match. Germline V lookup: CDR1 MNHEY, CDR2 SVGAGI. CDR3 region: CASRAGLVSYEQFF. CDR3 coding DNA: TGTGCCAGCAGGGCGGGACTAGTTTCTTATGAGCAGTTCTTC.

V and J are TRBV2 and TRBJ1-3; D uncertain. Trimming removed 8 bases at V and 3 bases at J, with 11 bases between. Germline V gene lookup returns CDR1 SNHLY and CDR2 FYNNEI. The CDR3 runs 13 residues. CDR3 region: CASGPRGGNTIYF. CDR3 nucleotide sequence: TGTGCCAGCGGACCCCGGGGTGGAAACACCATATATTTT. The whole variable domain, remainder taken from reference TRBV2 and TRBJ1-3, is EPEVTQTPSHQVTQMGQEVILRCVPISNHLYFYWYRQILGQKVEFLVSFYNNEISEKSEIFDDQFSVERPDGSNFTLKIRSTKLEDSAMYFCASGPRGGNTIYFGEGSWLTVV.

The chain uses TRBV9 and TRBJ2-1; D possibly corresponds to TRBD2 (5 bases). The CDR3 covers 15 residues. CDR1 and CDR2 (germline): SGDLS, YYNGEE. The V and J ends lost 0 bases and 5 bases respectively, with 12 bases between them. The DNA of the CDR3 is TGTGCCAGCAGCGTAGGGGAGTTCGCAAACAATGAGCAGTTCTTC. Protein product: CASSVGEFANNEQFF.

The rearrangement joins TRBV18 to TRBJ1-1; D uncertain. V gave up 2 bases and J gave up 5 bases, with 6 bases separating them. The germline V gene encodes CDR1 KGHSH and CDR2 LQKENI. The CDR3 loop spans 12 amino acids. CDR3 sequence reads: CASSPVETEAFF. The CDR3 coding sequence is TGTGCCAGCTCACCAGTAGAAACTGAAGCTTTCTTT.

CDR3 sequence reads: CASSPPVGTALPYEQYF. The CDR3 DNA is TGTGCCAGCTCACCACCAGTAGGGACCGCCCTTCCCTACGAGCAGTACTTC. This rearrangement joins TRBV18 to TRBJ2-7, with D possibly being TRBD1 or TRBD2 (5 bases each). From germline, CDR1 is KGHSH and CDR2 LQKENI. V was clipped by 0 bases and J by 2 bases, with 17 bases between them. The CDR3 spans 17 residues.

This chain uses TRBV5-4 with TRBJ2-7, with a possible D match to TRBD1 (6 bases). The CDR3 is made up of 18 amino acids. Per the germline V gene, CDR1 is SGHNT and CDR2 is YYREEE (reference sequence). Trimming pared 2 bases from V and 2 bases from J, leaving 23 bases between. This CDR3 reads CASSFRGIRGENAYEQYF. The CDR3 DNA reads TGTGCCAGCAGCTTTAGGGGGATAAGGGGAGAAAATGCCTACGAGCAGTACTTC.